Given below is one T cell receptor (beta chain) in context. What it binds is not known. This entry belongs to a study of cytomegalovirus exposure and HLA in healthy donors. The study's findings and limits: Cytomegalovirus association was listed for about 170 TCR beta chains.

Using immunoSEQ multiplex PCR, the repertoire was profiled, and TCRdb retains in-frame clones only, with some absent. This repertoire shows 150,000 to 180,000 clones, approximately 86% found once; its top ten account for roughly 2.1%. CDR1 is ENHRY, CDR2 SYGVKD, per germline. The CDR3 has 14 residues. The ends were cut back, 10 bases at V and 0 bases at J, with 16 bases in the middle. The sequencing input was PBMCs. The V gene is TRBV10-3, the J gene TRBJ2-7; TRBD1 is a possible D gene (6 bases). This receptor was obtained from a human donor in good health. CDR3 DNA: TGTGCCACCGGGGACATCAGGAGCTCCTACGAGCAGTACTTC. Translated, it gives CATGDIRSSYEQYF.